This T cell receptor beta chain was sequenced for a study of CD8+CD57+ T cells in acquired aplastic anemia. As for the study in general: The sorted CD4+ and CD8+ cells yielded an average around 3 ug of DNA. There were 10 million or so reads, on average, for CD4+ cells from healthy donors.

This clonotype came up a few times. Its specificity is unknown. Whole-study results and caveats: Significance was not reached for CD8+ Simpson's diversity between patients and controls.

CDR3 and TCR beta VDJ profiling relied on a genomic DNA template. TCRdb re-called the reads through MiXCR, storing one row per CDR3 protein. The sample includes around 230,000 distinct CDR3 sequences, over 60% of them seen just once. This CDR3 spans 12 amino acids. Trimming removed 4 bases at V and 4 bases at J, with 7 bases between. CDR1 SQVTM and CDR2 ANQGSEA come from the germline V gene. The receptor comes from a human donor in good health. Sequencing was performed on sorted CD4+, CD8+, or CD8+CD57+ T cells (not recorded which) from PBMCs. This chain joins TRBV29-1 and TRBJ2-2; the D is unclear. The CDR3 DNA reads TGCAGCGTTGTAGGGATCACCGGGGAGCTGTTTTTT. It encodes CSVVGITGELFF.